The T cell receptor beta chain under discussion was sequenced for a study of T cell repertoires in cytomegalovirus infection. This clonotype was recorded many times. One entry per CDR3 protein results from TCRdb running MiXCR on the reads. The sample has some 100,000 distinct CDR3 sequences, 23% seen once. V shed 1 base, J shed 4 bases, and the junction held 17 bases outside the gene matches. CDR3 length equals 20 residues. Germline V lookup: CDR1 SGHVS, CDR2 FQNEAQ. Sequencing was carried out using CD8+ T cells from PBMCs. This chain links TRBV7-8 with TRBJ2-1; 9 bases fit TRBD2. The receptor was derived from a human donor in good health (CMV status not recorded). Some clones in this sample may be carry-over from other donors' samples. The CDR3 nucleotides read TGTGCCAGCAGCTTAGACACGACCCAATTGACTAGCGGAGTGTACAATGAGCAGTTCTTC. Its protein is CASSLDTTQLTSGVYNEQFF.